Following are 18 T cell receptor beta chains from one sample sequenced in a study of siplizumab effects on memory and regulatory T cells (dated by TCRdb to about 2019). Library method: the immunoSEQ multiplex PCR assay. Drawn from immuneACCESS, this table holds only the in-frame rearrangements with V and J called that TCRdb kept. Clones are partly lost; checked studies trace under half to an unresolved V gene and leave the rest unexplained. The sample table contains more than 90,000 clones; only one count was recorded for around 90% of them. The ten top clones hold around 12% of the sample. Input material: non-Treg CD4+ T cells sorted from blood. According to the study, the label for this sample's cell subset or site signals: FACS-sorted unstimulated CD4+ non-regulatory T cells. These receptors were obtained from a human donor in good health.

The V call is TRBV5-1, the J call TRBJ2-3, with 7 bases lining up with TRBD2. V dropped 3 bases and J dropped 1; count of bases not matched to a gene: 8. The CDR3 runs to 16 residues. The germline V gene has CDR1 SGHRS and CDR2 YFSETQ. DNA for the CDR3: TGCGCCAGCAGCTACCGACTAGCTCCGGGCACAGATACGCAGTATTTT. Encoded protein: CASSYRLAPGTDTQYF.

The chain is built from TRBV10-3 and TRBJ1-4; 8 bases map to TRBD1. The CDR3 has 15 residues. With 0 bases clipped from V and 7 bases from J, the junction kept 4 bases outside the gene matches. Germline-derived CDR1 and CDR2 are ENHRY and SYGVKD. CDR3 nucleotides: TGTGCCATCAGTGAGTCGCGGACAGGGAGTGAAAAACTGTTTTTT. Amino acids: CAISESRTGSEKLFF.

V and J are TRBV10-3 and TRBJ1-1; D not resolved. Looked up from germline, CDR1 is ENHRY and CDR2 is SYGVKD. This CDR3 contains 13 residues. V lost 7 bases and J lost 2, with 11 bases in between. The CDR3 loop reads CAIKGDLNTEAFF. CDR3 nucleotides: TGTGCCATCAAAGGAGACTTAAACACTGAAGCTTTCTTT.

The chain recombines TRBV19 with TRBJ2-3; the D gene is possibly TRBD1 (5 bases). This CDR3 region has 18 residues. V lost 4 bases to trimming and J lost 5 bases, with 25 bases between them. Germline CDR1 and CDR2: LNHDA and SQIVND (reference sequence). CDR3 DNA: TGTGCCAGTAGTACCGACAGAGCACGGCAGAGAGCCGTAGATACGCAGTATTTT. Translation: CASSTDRARQRAVDTQYF.

The V and J genes are TRBV12-5 and TRBJ2-1; 10 nucleotides line up with TRBD2. This CDR3 spans 17 amino acids. The V and J ends lost 1 base and 2 bases, in that order; junction bases with no gene match: 5. Germline V lookup: CDR1 LGHNT, CDR2 FRNRAP. The CDR3 sequence is CASGLGTSGDPYNEQFF. The CDR3 DNA reads as TGTGCTAGTGGTTTGGGGACTAGCGGAGATCCCTACAATGAGCAGTTCTTC.

The rearrangement links TRBV28 to TRBJ2-7, with 9 bases lining up with TRBD2. CDR1 is MDHEN, CDR2 SYDVKM, per germline. There are 17 residues in the CDR3. With 6 bases clipped from V and 3 bases from J, the junction kept 15 bases outside the gene matches. CDR3 DNA sequence: TGTGCCAGCAGCTATACCCTAGCGGGACCCCCTCGCTACGAGCAGTACTTC. Translated: CASSYTLAGPPRYEQYF.

The chain employs TRBV5-1 and TRBJ2-7; 8 bases are shared with TRBD1. The CDR3 consists of 15 residues. Per germline, CDR1 SGHRS and CDR2 YFSETQ. Trimming at V came to 0 bases and at J to 0 bases, leaving 2 bases not matched to a gene. The CDR3 sequence: CASSLVGQVSYEQYF. The CDR3, as DNA: TGCGCCAGCAGCTTGGTGGGACAGGTCTCCTACGAGCAGTACTTC.

V usage is TRBV6-4 and J usage is TRBJ2-3, with D perhaps TRBD2 (6 bases). With 5 bases removed from V and 0 bases from J, the gap between germline ends came to 9 bases. CDR3 length equals 14 residues. The V gene's germline CDR1 is MRHNA and CDR2 SNTAGT. Here the CDR3 DNA reads TGTGCCAGCAGTCAAACTAGCAGCACAGATACGCAGTATTTT. As protein: CASSQTSSTDTQYF.

This chain joins TRBV11-2 and TRBJ2-1; D is possibly TRBD2 (6 bases). This CDR3 has 15 residues. The V end lost 0 bases, the J end lost 8 bases, and 14 bases lay between the germline ends. CDR1 SGHAT and CDR2 FQNNGV come from the germline V gene. CDR3 region: CASSLDRAGMDEQFF. The CDR3 DNA follows: TGTGCCAGCAGCTTAGATCGGGCGGGAATGGATGAGCAGTTCTTC. Full variable domain (remainder filled in from reference TRBV11-2 and TRBJ2-1): EAGVAQSPRYKIIEKRQSVAFWCNPISGHATLYWYQQILGQGPKLLIQFQNNGVVDDSQLPKDRFSAERLKGVDSTLKIQPAKLEDSAVYLCASSLDRAGMDEQFFGPGTRLTVL.

V is TRBV30 and J is TRBJ1-1; perhaps TRBD1 as D (6 bases). Trimming pared 4 bases from V and 0 bases from J, leaving 15 bases between. The CDR3 length is 15 residues. CDR1 and CDR2 from the germline V gene are GTSNPN and SVGIG (reference sequence). The CDR3 spells CAWIRVGALNTEAFF. The CDR3, as DNA: TGTGCCTGGATACGCGTGGGGGCATTGAACACTGAAGCTTTCTTT.

This chain joins TRBV4-1 and TRBJ2-1; a weak D match, TRBD2 (6 bases). V lost 0 bases to trimming and J lost 4 bases, with 19 bases between them. Germline V gene data show CDR1 as MGHRA and CDR2 as YSYEKL. This CDR3 is built from 18 residues. The CDR3, as DNA: TGCGCCAGCAGCCAAGATAGGGGCGGGAACGCGGCATACAATGAGCAGTTCTTC. It is translated as CASSQDRGGNAAYNEQFF.

This rearrangement joins TRBV15 to TRBJ1-2, with TRBD1 matching 8 bases. V gave up 1 base and J gave up 0 bases; unmatched junction bases: 7. Germline CDR1 LNHNV, CDR2 YYDKDF (reference sequence). The CDR3 sequence is 17 residues long. The CDR3 loop reads CATSRGARGRPNYGYTF. The DNA of the CDR3 is TGTGCCACCAGCAGAGGCGCCAGGGGGCGACCTAACTATGGCTACACCTTC.

This clone appeared a single time. The V call is TRBV11-1, the J call TRBJ1-2, with no clear D. Trimming removed 1 base at V and 8 bases at J, with 5 bases between. Germline assignment: CDR1 SGHAT and CDR2 FQDESV (reference sequence). CDR3 length: 11 amino acids. The CDR3 reads CASSLDGGYTF. CDR3 DNA: TGTGCCAGCAGCTTAGATGGGGGCTACACCTTC.

The chain joins TRBV6-6 to TRBJ2-5; 11 positions match TRBD1. V lost 6 bases to trimming and J lost 4 bases; unmatched junction nucleotides: 7. The CDR3 loop spans 15 amino acids. CDR1 and CDR2 (germline): MNHNY, SVGAGI (reference sequence). The CDR3 DNA is TGTGCCAGCAGACCCCGGACAGGGGGCCTAGAGACCCAGTACTTC. Amino acids: CASRPRTGGLETQYF.

The chain carries TRBV5-1 and TRBJ2-7; 7 nucleotides line up with TRBD1. V was pared by 4 bases and J by 7 bases, with 8 bases of the junction left unmatched. The germline V gene encodes CDR1 SGHRS and CDR2 YFSETQ. The CDR3 runs 13 residues. CDR3 protein: CASSLGQAQEQYF. CDR3 DNA: TGCGCCAGCAGCCTTGGACAGGCTCAAGAGCAGTACTTC.

The chain carries TRBV7-6 and TRBJ2-3, with TRBD2 identical over 9 bases. The V gene's germline CDR1 is SGHVS and CDR2 FNYEAQ. This CDR3 comprises 14 residues. V shed 5 bases, J shed 4 bases, and the junction held 4 bases outside the gene matches. CDR3 sequence reads: CASSGSGSADTQYF. CDR3 nucleotides: TGTGCCAGCAGCGGTAGCGGGAGCGCAGATACGCAGTATTTT. Based on the CDR3 plus reference TRBV7-6 and TRBJ2-3, the full variable domain is GAGVSQSPRYKVTKRGQDVALRCDPISGHVSLYWYRQALGQGPEFLTYFNYEAQQDKSGLPNDRFSAERPEGSISTLTIQRTEQRDSAMYRCASSGSGSADTQYFGPGTRLTVL.

The chain couples TRBV5-1 to TRBJ2-6; TRBD1 agrees at 8 bases. Per the germline V gene, CDR1 is SGHRS and CDR2 is YFSETQ. This CDR3 is built from 17 residues. Unmatched junction bases numbered 8, after V lost 4 bases and J lost 2 bases. The CDR3 sequence is CASSPGTGAAGANVLTF. Written as DNA, the CDR3 is TGCGCCAGCAGCCCCGGGACAGGTGCCGCTGGGGCCAACGTCCTGACTTTC.

V and J are TRBV6-6 and TRBJ2-7, with D possibly TRBD2 on 5 matching bases. The V gene's germline CDR1 is MNHNY and CDR2 SVGAGI (reference sequence). The CDR3 is 14 amino acids. V lost 0 bases, J lost 5 bases, and 11 bases lay in between. The CDR3 DNA sequence: TGTGCCAGCAGTTACTCAGGGAGCTCGAACGAGCAGTACTTC. Translation gives CASSYSGSSNEQYF.